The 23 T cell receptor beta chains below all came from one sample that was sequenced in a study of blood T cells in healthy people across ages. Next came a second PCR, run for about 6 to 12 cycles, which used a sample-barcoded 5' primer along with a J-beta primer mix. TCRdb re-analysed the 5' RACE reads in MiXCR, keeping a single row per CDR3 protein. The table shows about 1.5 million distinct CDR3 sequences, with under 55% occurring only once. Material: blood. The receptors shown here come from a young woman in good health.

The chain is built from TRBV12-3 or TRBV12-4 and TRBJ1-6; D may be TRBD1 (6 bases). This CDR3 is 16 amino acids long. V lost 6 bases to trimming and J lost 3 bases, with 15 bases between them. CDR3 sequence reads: CASSPFGDNYNSPLHF. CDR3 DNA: TGTGCCAGCAGCCCCTTCGGGGACAACTATAATTCACCCCTCCACTTT.

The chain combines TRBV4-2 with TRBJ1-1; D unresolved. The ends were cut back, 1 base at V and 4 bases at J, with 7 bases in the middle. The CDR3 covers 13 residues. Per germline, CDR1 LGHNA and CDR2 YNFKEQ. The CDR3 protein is CASSQAKSTEAFF. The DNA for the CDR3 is TGTGCCAGCAGCCAAGCCAAAAGCACTGAAGCTTTCTTT.

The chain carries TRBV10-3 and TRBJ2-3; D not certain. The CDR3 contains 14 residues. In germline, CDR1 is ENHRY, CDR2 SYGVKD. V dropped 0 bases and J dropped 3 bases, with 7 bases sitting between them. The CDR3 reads CAISESQITDTQYF. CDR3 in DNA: TGTGCCATCAGTGAGTCCCAGATTACAGATACGCAGTATTTT.

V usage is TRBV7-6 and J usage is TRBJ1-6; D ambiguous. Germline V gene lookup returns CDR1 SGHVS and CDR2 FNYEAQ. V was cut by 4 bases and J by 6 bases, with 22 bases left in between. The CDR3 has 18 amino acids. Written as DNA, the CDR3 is TGTGCCAGCAGCTCACCCTTCGGAGGCAGGTCCGGTAATTCACCCCTCCACTTT. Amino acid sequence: CASSSPFGGRSGNSPLHF. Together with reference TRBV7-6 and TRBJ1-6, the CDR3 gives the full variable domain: GAGVSQSPRYKVTKRGQDVALRCDPISGHVSLYWYRQALGQGPEFLTYFNYEAQQDKSGLPNDRFSAERPEGSISTLTIQRTEQRDSAMYRCASSSPFGGRSGNSPLHFGNGTRLTVT.

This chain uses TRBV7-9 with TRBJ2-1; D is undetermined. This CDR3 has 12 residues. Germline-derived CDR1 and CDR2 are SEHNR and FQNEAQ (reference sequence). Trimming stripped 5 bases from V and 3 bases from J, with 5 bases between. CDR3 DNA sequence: TGTGCCAGCAGCATCCTCTACAATGAGCAGTTCTTC. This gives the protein CASSILYNEQFF.

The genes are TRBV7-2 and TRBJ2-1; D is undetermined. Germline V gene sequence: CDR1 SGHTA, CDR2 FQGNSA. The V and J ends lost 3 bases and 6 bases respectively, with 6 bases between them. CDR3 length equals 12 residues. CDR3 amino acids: CASSFKTNEQFF. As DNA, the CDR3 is TGTGCCAGCAGCTTTAAAACCAATGAGCAGTTCTTC.

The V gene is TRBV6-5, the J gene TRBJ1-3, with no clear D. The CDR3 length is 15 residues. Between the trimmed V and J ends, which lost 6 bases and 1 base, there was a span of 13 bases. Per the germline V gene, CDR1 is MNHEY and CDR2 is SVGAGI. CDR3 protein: CASSRGIASGNTIYF. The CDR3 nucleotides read TGTGCCAGCAGCCGCGGGATCGCATCTGGAAACACCATATATTTT.

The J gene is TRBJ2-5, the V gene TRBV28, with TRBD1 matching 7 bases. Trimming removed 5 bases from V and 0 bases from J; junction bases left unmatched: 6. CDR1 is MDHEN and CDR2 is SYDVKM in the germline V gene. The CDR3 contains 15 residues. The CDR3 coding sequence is TGTGCCAGCAGTATGCACAGGGGACACCAAGAGACCCAGTACTTC. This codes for CASSMHRGHQETQYF.

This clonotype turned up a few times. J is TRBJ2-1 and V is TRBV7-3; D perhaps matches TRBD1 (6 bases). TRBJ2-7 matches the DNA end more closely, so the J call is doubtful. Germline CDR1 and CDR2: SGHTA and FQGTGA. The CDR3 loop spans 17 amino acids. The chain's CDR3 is CASSATGSESSYNEQYF. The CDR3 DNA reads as TGTGCCAGCAGTGCCACAGGGAGTGAGAGCTCCTACAATGAGCAGTACTTC.

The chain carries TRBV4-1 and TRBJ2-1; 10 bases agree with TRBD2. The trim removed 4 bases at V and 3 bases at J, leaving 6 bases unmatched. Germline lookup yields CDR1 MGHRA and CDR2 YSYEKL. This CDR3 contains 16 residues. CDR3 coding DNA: TGCGCCAGCAGCCTAAACCCTAGCGGGAGCTACAATGAGCAGTTCTTC. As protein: CASSLNPSGSYNEQFF.

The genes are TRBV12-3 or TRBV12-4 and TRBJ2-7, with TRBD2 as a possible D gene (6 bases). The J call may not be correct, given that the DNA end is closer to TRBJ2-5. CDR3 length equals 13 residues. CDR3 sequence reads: CASTTGEVETQYF. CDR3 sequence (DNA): TGTGCCAGCACCACGGGAGAGGTGGAGACCCAGTACTTC.

The CDR3 region is CASKPGGQETQYF. DNA of the CDR3: TGTGCCAGCAAACCGGGGGGCCAAGAGACCCAGTACTTC. V usage is TRBV28 and J usage is TRBJ2-5; 7 nucleotides match TRBD2. V dropped 7 bases and J dropped 1; count of bases not matched to a gene: 3. Germline loops: CDR1 MDHEN, CDR2 SYDVKM. CDR3 length equals 13 residues.

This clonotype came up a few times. In nucleotides, the CDR3 is TGCGCCAGCAGCCAGAATCCGTTCCAGGGGGCAAGCTACGAGCAGTACTTC. Protein sequence: CASSQNPFQGASYEQYF. The J gene is TRBJ2-7, the V gene TRBV4-1, with TRBD1 matching over 8 bases. The germline gives CDR1 MGHRA, CDR2 YSYEKL. The CDR3 is made up of 17 amino acids. V lost 3 bases, J lost 3 bases, and 13 bases stayed unmatched.

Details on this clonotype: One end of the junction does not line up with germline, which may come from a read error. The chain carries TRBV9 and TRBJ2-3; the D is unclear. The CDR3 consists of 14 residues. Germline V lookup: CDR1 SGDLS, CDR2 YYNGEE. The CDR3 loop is CANSVLSGTDTQYF. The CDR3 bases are TGTGCCAACAGCGTTCTATCGGGCACAGATACGCAGTATTTT.

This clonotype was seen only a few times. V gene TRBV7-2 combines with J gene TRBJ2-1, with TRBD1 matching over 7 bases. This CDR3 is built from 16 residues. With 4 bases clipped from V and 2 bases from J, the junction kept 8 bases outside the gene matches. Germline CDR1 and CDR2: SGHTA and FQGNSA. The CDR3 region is CASSYRDRVAYNEQFF. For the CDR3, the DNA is TGTGCCAGCAGCTACCGTGACAGGGTGGCCTACAATGAGCAGTTCTTC. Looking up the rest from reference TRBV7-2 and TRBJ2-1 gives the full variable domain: GAGVSQSPSNKVTEKGKDVELRCDPISGHTALYWYRQSLGQGLEFLIYFQGNSAPDKSGLPSDRFSAERTGGSVSTLTIQRTQQEDSAVYLCASSYRDRVAYNEQFFGPGTRLTVL.

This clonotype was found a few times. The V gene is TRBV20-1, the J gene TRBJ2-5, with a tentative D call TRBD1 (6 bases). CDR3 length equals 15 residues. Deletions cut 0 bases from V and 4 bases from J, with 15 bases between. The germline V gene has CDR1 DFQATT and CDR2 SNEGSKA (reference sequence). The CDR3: CSARDATGPGETQYF. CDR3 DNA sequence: TGCAGTGCTAGAGACGCCACAGGGCCAGGAGAGACCCAGTACTTC.

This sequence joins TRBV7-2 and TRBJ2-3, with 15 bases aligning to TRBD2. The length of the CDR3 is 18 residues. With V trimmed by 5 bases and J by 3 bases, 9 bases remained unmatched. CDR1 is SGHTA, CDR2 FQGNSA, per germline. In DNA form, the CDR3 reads TGTGCCAGCAGCGACCCGGGACTAGCGGGGGGAGGTACAGATACGCAGTATTTT. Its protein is CASSDPGLAGGGTDTQYF.

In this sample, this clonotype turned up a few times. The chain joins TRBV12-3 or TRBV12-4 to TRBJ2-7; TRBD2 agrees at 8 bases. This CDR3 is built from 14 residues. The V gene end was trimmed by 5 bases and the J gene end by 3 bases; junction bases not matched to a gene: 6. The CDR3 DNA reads TGTGCCAGCAGTCGGACTAGCCGACTCTACGAGCAGTACTTC. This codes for CASSRTSRLYEQYF.

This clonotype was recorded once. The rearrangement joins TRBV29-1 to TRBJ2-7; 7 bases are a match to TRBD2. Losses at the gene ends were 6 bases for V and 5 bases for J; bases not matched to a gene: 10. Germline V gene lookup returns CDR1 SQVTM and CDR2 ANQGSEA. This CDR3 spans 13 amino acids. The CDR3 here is CSVGREMAHEQYF. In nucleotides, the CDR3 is TGCAGCGTGGGGCGGGAGATGGCCCACGAGCAGTACTTC.

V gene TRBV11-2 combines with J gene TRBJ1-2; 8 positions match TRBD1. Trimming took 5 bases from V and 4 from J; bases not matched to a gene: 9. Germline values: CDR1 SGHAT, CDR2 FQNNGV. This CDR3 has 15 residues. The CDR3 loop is CASSQTGQGGYGYTF. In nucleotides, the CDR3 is TGTGCCAGCAGCCAAACTGGACAGGGAGGCTATGGCTACACCTTC. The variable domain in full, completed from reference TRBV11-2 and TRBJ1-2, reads EAGVAQSPRYKIIEKRQSVAFWCNPISGHATLYWYQQILGQGPKLLIQFQNNGVVDDSQLPKDRFSAERLKGVDSTLKIQPAKLEDSAVYLCASSQTGQGGYGYTFGSGTRLTVV.

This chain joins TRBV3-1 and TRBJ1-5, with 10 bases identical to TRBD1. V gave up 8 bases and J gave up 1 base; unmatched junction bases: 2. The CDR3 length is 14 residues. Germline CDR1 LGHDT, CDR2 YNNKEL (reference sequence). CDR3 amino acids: CASAGQGSNQPQHF. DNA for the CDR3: TGTGCCAGCGCGGGACAGGGGAGCAATCAGCCCCAGCATTTT.

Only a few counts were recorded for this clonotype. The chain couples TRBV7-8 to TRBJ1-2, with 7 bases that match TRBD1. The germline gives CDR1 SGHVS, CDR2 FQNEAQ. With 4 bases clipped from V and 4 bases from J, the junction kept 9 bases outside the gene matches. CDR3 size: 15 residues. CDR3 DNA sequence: TGTGCCAGCAGCTCCCTGACAGGGTCGGGCTATGGCTACACCTTC. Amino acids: CASSSLTGSGYGYTF.

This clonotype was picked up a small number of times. CDR3 sequence: CASSPVNSGGNIQYF. The DNA for the CDR3 is TGTGCCAGCAGTCCCGTGAATAGCGGGGGAAACATTCAGTACTTC. The chain is built from TRBV12-3 or TRBV12-4 and TRBJ2-4; TRBD2 matches at 9 bases. Unmatched junction bases numbered 8, after V lost 5 bases and J lost 6 bases. This CDR3 spans 15 amino acids.